This passage covers 21 T cell receptor beta chains from one sample sequenced in a study of shared clonotypes between healthy human individuals. In the naive CD8 group, cells lacked CD45RO and were positively selected for CCR7, so terminally differentiated effector memory CD45RA+ cells were left out. TCRdb's copy holds only in-frame clones and misses some; the assay was immunoSEQ multiplex PCR. This table has some 2,100,000 clones, around 93% appearing once. What was sequenced was naive CD8+ T cells from PBMCs. These receptors all come from a man aged 18 to 29 in good health. Some clones in this sample may be carry-over from other donors' samples.

The chain uses TRBV4-3 and TRBJ2-5, with 8 bases that match TRBD2. CDR1 LGHNA and CDR2 YSLEER come from the germline V gene. V trimming: 1 base; J trimming: 1 base; junction bases outside the gene matches: 8. The CDR3 is 17 residues long. The CDR3 sequence: CASSQGSGGTLQETQYF. CDR3 sequence (DNA): TGCGCCAGCAGCCAAGGGAGCGGGGGAACCCTCCAAGAGACCCAGTACTTC.

The chain recombines TRBV28 with TRBJ2-5; D uncertain. Germline CDR1 reads MDHEN; CDR2 reads SYDVKM. V was clipped by 3 bases and J by 5 bases, with 10 bases between them. This CDR3 is built from 13 residues. CDR3 in DNA: TGTGCCAGCAGTTTCGGCCGGTCGGAGACCCAGTACTTC. Protein: CASSFGRSETQYF.

For this clone: Other DNA sequences within the sample encode an identical CDR3. The V and J genes are TRBV27 and TRBJ2-7; possible D gene TRBD1, 6 bases. Trimming removed 0 bases at V and 2 bases at J, with 8 bases between. CDR3 length: 14 residues. The germline V gene encodes CDR1 MNHEY and CDR2 SMNVEV (reference sequence). CDR3 in amino acids: CASSLSDRPYEQYF. The CDR3 bases are TGTGCCAGCAGTTTATCGGACAGACCCTACGAGCAGTACTTC.

The rearrangement uses TRBV27 and TRBJ1-4, with a weak D call TRBD1 (6 bases). Per germline, CDR1 MNHEY and CDR2 SMNVEV (reference sequence). Trimming removed 6 bases from V and 7 bases from J, with 21 bases in between. The CDR3 totals 16 residues. The CDR3 sequence: CASSSTGGVYGEKLFF. DNA for the CDR3: TGTGCCAGCAGCTCGACCGGGGGCGTTTATGGTGAAAAACTGTTTTTT.

The V gene is TRBV28, the J gene TRBJ1-1, with TRBD1 identical over 9 bases. After removal of 1 base from V and 3 bases from J, the junction contained 6 bases not matched to a gene. Germline V CDR1 and CDR2: MDHEN, SYDVKM. The CDR3 runs to 16 residues. The CDR3 sequence is CASSLLTGGEYTEAFF. For the CDR3, the DNA is TGTGCCAGCAGTTTATTGACAGGGGGTGAGTACACTGAAGCTTTCTTT.

The gene calls are TRBV5-1 and TRBJ2-7; TRBD1 or TRBD2 may be the D gene (5 bases each). Looked up from germline, CDR1 is SGHRS and CDR2 is YFSETQ. This CDR3 spans 15 amino acids. V gave up 4 bases and J gave up 2 bases, with 16 bases separating them. The chain's CDR3 is CASSPRGSGTYEQYF. The DNA of the CDR3 is TGCGCCAGCAGCCCGCGCGGGTCAGGGACCTACGAGCAGTACTTC.

The chain combines TRBV12-5 with TRBJ2-1; 7 positions match TRBD1. Looked up from germline, CDR1 is LGHNT and CDR2 is FRNRAP. The CDR3 consists of 13 residues. Unmatched junction bases numbered 5, after V lost 6 bases and J lost 6 bases. In DNA, the CDR3 is TGTGCTAGTGGCCTGACAGGGCTCAATGAGCAGTTCTTC. Residues: CASGLTGLNEQFF.

As for this clone: Other nucleotide sequences from this sample produce the same CDR3. The V and J genes are TRBV9 and TRBJ1-4, with a tentative D call TRBD1 (6 bases). Germline loops: CDR1 SGDLS, CDR2 YYNGEE. CDR3 length: 14 residues. Trimming cost V 0 bases and J 7 bases, with 10 bases left between them. CDR3 nucleotide sequence: TGTGCCAGCAGCGTAGGAACAGGGTTTGAAAAACTGTTTTTT. As protein: CASSVGTGFEKLFF.

The V call is TRBV11-2, the J call TRBJ2-7, with a tentative D call TRBD2 (6 bases). V was shortened by 6 bases and J by 0 bases, with 27 bases between the two germline ends. This CDR3 is 19 amino acids long. Germline CDR1 is SGHAT and CDR2 is FQNNGV. Here the CDR3 reads CASSFLALGGTESSYEQYF. CDR3 bases: TGTGCCAGCAGTTTTCTGGCCCTGGGAGGCACCGAGAGCTCCTACGAGCAGTACTTC.

The chain is built from TRBV7-9 and TRBJ2-1; D uncertain. Germline values: CDR1 SEHNR, CDR2 FQNEAQ (reference sequence). The CDR3 is made up of 14 amino acids. The CDR3 protein is CVCSRANSYNEQFF. The CDR3 nucleotides are TGTGTTTGTTCGCGAGCAAACTCCTACAATGAGCAGTTCTTC.

This clone was counted between two and nine times. Other DNA sequences in the same sample also yield this CDR3. The rearrangement uses TRBV6-5 and TRBJ1-1, with unresolved D. V was clipped by 8 bases and J by 2 bases, with 3 bases between them. Germline CDR1 is MNHEY and CDR2 is SVGAGI. The CDR3 extends over 10 amino acids. The CDR3 loop reads CASGNTEAFF. For the CDR3, the DNA is TGTGCCAGCGGAAACACTGAAGCTTTCTTT.

The V call is TRBV9, the J call TRBJ1-2; D not certain. CDR1 SGDLS and CDR2 YYNGEE come from the germline V gene. V gave up 3 bases and J gave up 6 bases, with 21 bases separating them. The CDR3 spans 16 residues. The CDR3 here is CASSGTNSALFDGYTF. CDR3 nucleotide sequence: TGTGCCAGCAGCGGAACCAACAGCGCCTTGTTTGATGGCTACACCTTC.

Comments on this clone: Different DNA sequences within this sample yield the same CDR3. This chain joins TRBV29-1 and TRBJ1-3; D not resolved. The CDR3 is 11 residues long. Trimming shortened V by 1 base and J by 2 bases, and 0 bases separated the two germline ends. Germline loops: CDR1 SQVTM, CDR2 ANQGSEA. The chain's CDR3 is CSVEAGNTIYF. CDR3 bases: TGCAGCGTTGAAGCTGGAAACACCATATATTTT.

The rearrangement links TRBV4-2 to TRBJ2-7, with 7 bases matching TRBD2. Germline V gene sequence: CDR1 LGHNA, CDR2 YNFKEQ. Losses at the gene ends were 0 bases for V and 3 bases for J; bases not matched to a gene: 8. The CDR3 covers 16 residues. This chain's CDR3 is CASSQDSHTGGYEQYF. The CDR3 region has the DNA TGTGCCAGCAGCCAAGATAGTCACACGGGAGGCTACGAGCAGTACTTC.

The rearrangement uses TRBV5-6 and TRBJ1-2, with a tentative D call TRBD1 (6 bases). Germline CDR1 SGHDT, CDR2 YYEEEE. V dropped 1 base and J dropped 8 bases, with 12 bases sitting between them. The CDR3 consists of 13 residues. The CDR3 sequence is CASSLPGANGYTF. The CDR3 region has the DNA TGTGCCAGCAGCTTGCCGGGGGCGAACGGCTACACCTTC. Variable domain in full (rest from reference TRBV5-6 and TRBJ1-2): DAGVTQSPTHLIKTRGQQVTLRCSPKSGHDTVSWYQQALGQGPQFIFQYYEEEERQRGNFPDRFSGHQFPNYSSELNVNALLLGDSALYLCASSLPGANGYTFGSGTRLTVV.

The chain carries TRBV28 and TRBJ2-3; 9 bases are shared with TRBD1. With V trimmed by 2 bases and J by 5 bases, 8 bases remained unmatched. Germline V gene lookup returns CDR1 MDHEN and CDR2 SYDVKM. The CDR3 has 16 residues. The CDR3 reads CASSLTGQGHRDTQYF. The CDR3 coding sequence is TGTGCCAGCAGTTTAACGGGACAGGGTCATAGAGATACGCAGTATTTT.

This chain uses TRBV9 with TRBJ2-7; 7 nucleotides line up with TRBD2. The CDR3 is made up of 16 amino acids. Germline V gene lookup returns CDR1 SGDLS and CDR2 YYNGEE. The V segment lost 0 bases and the J segment 3 bases; nucleotides outside the gene matches: 9. The CDR3 spells CASSVDSGGSFYEQYF. The CDR3 DNA sequence: TGTGCCAGCAGCGTAGACTCCGGCGGGAGCTTCTACGAGCAGTACTTC.

The V and J genes are TRBV11-3 and TRBJ2-7, with 11 bases aligning to TRBD2. Trimming removed 3 bases from V and 5 bases from J; junction bases left unmatched: 3. The CDR3 is 14 residues long. CDR1 is SGHNT and CDR2 is YENEEA in the germline V gene. The CDR3 sequence is CASSLTSGIDEQYF. CDR3 bases: TGTGCCAGCAGCTTGACTAGCGGGATAGACGAGCAGTACTTC.

The chain links TRBV6-5 to TRBJ2-5; maybe TRBD1 (5 bases). This CDR3 has 14 residues. Trimming pared 4 bases from V and 2 bases from J, leaving 11 bases between. In germline, CDR1 is MNHEY, CDR2 SVGAGI. The CDR3 is CASSWYQGQETQYF. The CDR3 bases are TGTGCCAGCAGTTGGTATCAGGGTCAAGAGACCCAGTACTTC.

This rearrangement joins TRBV6-6 to TRBJ1-1; unclear D gene. V lost 2 bases, J lost 4 bases, and 11 bases lay in between. CDR1 is MNHNY and CDR2 is SVGAGI in the germline V gene (reference sequence). The CDR3 loop spans 14 amino acids. The CDR3 sequence: CASSYTPGVTEAFF. The CDR3 DNA reads as TGTGCCAGCAGTTACACCCCCGGTGTCACTGAAGCTTTCTTT.

Details on this clone: Other DNA variants within this sample encode the same CDR3. The chain recombines TRBV27 with TRBJ2-1; no clear D. This CDR3 spans 13 amino acids. CDR1 and CDR2 (germline): MNHEY, SMNVEV (reference sequence). Trimming cost V 3 bases and J 5 bases, with 8 bases left between them. The CDR3 reads CASSLIGDNEQFF. In DNA, the CDR3 is TGTGCCAGCAGTTTGATCGGAGACAATGAGCAGTTCTTC.